The sequence of this TCR beta chain was determined in a study of blood T cell repertoires in COVID-19. Study details: The United States, Italy and Spain provided the acute and convalescent COVID-19 samples. Sample material is recorded as cDNA or gDNA derived from T cells, B-cell-depleted T cells, or PBMCs.

The authors' processing: Amplification with reference gene primers provided the estimates of nucleated cell counts. The repertoire was sequenced with immunoSEQ multiplex PCR; TCRdb's copy has only in-frame clones and lacks some. That table is the source of V, J and clone size, and D and trimming were worked out from the DNA. The repertoire includes around 250,000 clones, around 84% of them detected once, and less than 8.5% sits in the top ten. Sequencing input: peripheral blood. This TCR was sampled from a woman between 65 and 79 years old with active or convalescent COVID-19.

In DNA form, the CDR3 reads TGTGCCAGCAGTTACTCCTCAGGGGTTGCTGAAGCTTTCTTT. Encoded protein: CASSYSSGVAEAFF. This chain connects TRBV6-6 to TRBJ1-1; D may be TRBD1 (6 bases). The CDR3 totals 14 residues. Germline V gene data show CDR1 as MNHNY and CDR2 as SVGAGI (reference sequence). V gave up 0 bases and J gave up 6 bases, with 11 bases separating them.